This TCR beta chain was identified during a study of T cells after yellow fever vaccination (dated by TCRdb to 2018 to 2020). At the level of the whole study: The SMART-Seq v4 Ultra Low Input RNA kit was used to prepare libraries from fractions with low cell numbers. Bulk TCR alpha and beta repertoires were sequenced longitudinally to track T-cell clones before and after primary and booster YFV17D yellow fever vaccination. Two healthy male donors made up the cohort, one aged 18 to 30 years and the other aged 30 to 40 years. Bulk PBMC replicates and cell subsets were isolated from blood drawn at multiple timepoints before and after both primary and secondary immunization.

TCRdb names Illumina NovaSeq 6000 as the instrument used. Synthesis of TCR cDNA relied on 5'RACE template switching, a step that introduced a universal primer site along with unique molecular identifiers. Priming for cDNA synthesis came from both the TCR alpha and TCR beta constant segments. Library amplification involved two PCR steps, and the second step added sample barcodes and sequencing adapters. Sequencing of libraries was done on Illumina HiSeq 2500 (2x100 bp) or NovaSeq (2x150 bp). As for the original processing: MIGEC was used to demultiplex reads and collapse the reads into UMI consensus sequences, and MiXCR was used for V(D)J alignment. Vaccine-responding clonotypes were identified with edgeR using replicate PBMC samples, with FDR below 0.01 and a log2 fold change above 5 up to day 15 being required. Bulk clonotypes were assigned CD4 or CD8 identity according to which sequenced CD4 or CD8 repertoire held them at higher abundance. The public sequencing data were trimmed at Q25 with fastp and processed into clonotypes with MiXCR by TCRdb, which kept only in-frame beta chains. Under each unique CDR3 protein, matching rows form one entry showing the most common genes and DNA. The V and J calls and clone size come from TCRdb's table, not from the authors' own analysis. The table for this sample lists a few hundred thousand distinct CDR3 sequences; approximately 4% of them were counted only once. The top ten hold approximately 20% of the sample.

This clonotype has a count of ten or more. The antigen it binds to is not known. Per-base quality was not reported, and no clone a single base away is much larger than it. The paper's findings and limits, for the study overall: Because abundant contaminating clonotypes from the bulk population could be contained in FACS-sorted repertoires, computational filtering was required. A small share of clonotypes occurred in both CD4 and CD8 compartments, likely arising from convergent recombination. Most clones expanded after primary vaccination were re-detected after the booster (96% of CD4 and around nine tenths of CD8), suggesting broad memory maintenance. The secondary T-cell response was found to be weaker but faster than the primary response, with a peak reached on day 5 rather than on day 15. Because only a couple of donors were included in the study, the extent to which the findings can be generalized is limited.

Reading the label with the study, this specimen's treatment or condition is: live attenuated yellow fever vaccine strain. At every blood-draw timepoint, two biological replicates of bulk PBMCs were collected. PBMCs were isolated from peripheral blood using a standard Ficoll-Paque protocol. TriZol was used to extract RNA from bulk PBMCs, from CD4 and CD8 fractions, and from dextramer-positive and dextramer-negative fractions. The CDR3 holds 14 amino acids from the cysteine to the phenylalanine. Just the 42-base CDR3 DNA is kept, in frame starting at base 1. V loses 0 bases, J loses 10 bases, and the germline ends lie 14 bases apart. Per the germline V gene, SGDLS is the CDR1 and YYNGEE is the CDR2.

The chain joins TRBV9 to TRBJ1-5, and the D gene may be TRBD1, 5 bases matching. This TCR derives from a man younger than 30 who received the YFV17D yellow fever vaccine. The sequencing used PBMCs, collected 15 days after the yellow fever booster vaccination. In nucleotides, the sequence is TGTGCCAGCAGCGTAGAGGGTCAGGGCGAACCCCAGCATTTT. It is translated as CASSVEGQGEPQHF.